This T cell receptor beta chain comes out of a study of T-cell reconstitution after alpha-beta-depleted transplantation in children. Whole-study findings and limits: Roughly two months post-transplant, alpha-beta T cells reportedly originated from several hundred graft clones that had expanded. Some patients owed their high day-60 TCRbeta diversity to surviving recipient T cells and thymic progenitors. When one year had passed after transplant, most T-cell counts and diversity came from newly produced T cells.

Using unique molecular identifiers, the investigators prepared the TCRbeta library. MiXCR, run by TCRdb on the PCR reads, gives a single entry per CDR3 protein. The sample shows roughly 500,000 distinct CDR3 sequences, 10% of them seen only once. For this clonotype: Its antigen is unknown.

Trimming took 4 bases from V and 2 from J, leaving 7 bases between them. Germline-derived CDR1 and CDR2 are SNHLY and FYNNEI. CDR3 length: 13 residues. This chain links TRBV2 with TRBJ2-3; a weak D match, TRBD2 (5 bases). Sequenced here: PBMCs, sampled before TCRalphabeta/CD19-depleted stem cell transplant. The sequence came from a child aged 2 to 10 with inherited bone marrow failure, due to receive a stem cell transplant. The DNA of the CDR3 is TGTGCCAGCAGTGCGGAGGACACAGATACGCAGTATTTT. Amino acids: CASSAEDTDTQYF.